This T cell receptor (beta chain) originates from a study of CD8+ T cells in alopecia areata. TCR sequencing used cDNA made by reverse transcription of extracted RNA. Method: immunoSEQ multiplex PCR; TCRdb's copy keeps in-frame clones and lacks some. The profile covers 65,000 to 70,000 clones, with 55% to 75% appearing a single time and roughly a sixth taken by the ten largest. CDR3 length: 16 residues. Germline loops: CDR1 MGHRA, CDR2 YSYEKL. Trimming removed 1 base from V and 6 bases from J, with 16 bases in between. This clone was recorded at least ten times. Its antigen remains unidentified. Study-wide points: Scalp sample sequencing also detects resident alphabeta T cells of normal skin. Elevated clonality characterized lesional scalp relative to normal scalp, particularly in alopecia totalis/universalis.

Sorting of CD4+ and CD8+ T cells was performed on PBMCs. The genes are TRBV4-1 and TRBJ1-5; the D is unclear. The clonotype originates from a human donor with alopecia areata. The sample consisted of CD8+ T cells sorted from blood, taken at week 0. CDR3 sequence: CASSQVGGTRPQPQHF. The CDR3, as DNA: TGCGCCAGCAGCCAAGTGGGAGGTACTCGGCCTCAGCCCCAGCATTTT.